This T cell receptor beta chain was sequenced for a study of T cells in Graves' hyperthyroidism and ophthalmopathy. Study outcomes and limitations: Most clonotypes expanded in thyroid above 0.001 were likewise present in blood. Onset of ophthalmopathy came a median roughly 6.5 months after the model predicted it.

Exclusion of patients followed from uncontrolled infection, other autoimmune disease, pregnancy or lactation. Clinical symptoms, serum thyroxine, TRAb, thyroid ultrasound and orbital computed tomography established diagnosis. Amplified TCR beta CDR3 regions came from RNA transcripts. In the first-round RT-PCR of the TCR CDR3, the HTBI primer set was used. TCRdb reprocessed the multiplex PCR reads with MiXCR, giving one entry per CDR3 protein. The repertoire holds approximately 590,000 distinct CDR3 sequences, with around 45% as singletons. Concerning this clonotype: Antigen unknown.

The TCR was taken from a young woman with Graves' hyperthyroidism. The specimen was peripheral blood or thyroid tissue (not recorded which).

CDR3 bases: TGTGCCAGTAGTATCCCGACAGCCGGCTATGGCTACACCTTC. This codes for CASSIPTAGYGYTF. This rearrangement joins TRBV19 to TRBJ1-2; a possible D gene is TRBD1 (5 bases). The CDR3 runs to 14 residues. V lost 3 bases to trimming and J lost 4 bases, with 12 bases between them. Germline lookup yields CDR1 LNHDA and CDR2 SQIVND (reference sequence).